This TCR beta chain was captured by sequencing in a study of cytomegalovirus exposure and HLA in healthy donors. As to this clone: Its antigen remains unknown.

Study-level findings and limits: Researchers catalogued approximately 160 TCR beta chains as cytomegalovirus-associated. Among TCR sequences, most were rare, though some public TCRs appeared in many donors. Specificity of a few CMV-associated chains for CMV antigens was verified in vitro. A subsequent analysis found that TCR clusters from the first cohort also tended to co-occur in the approximately 130 validation repertoires, with around 94% of cluster scores above 0.

Trimming shortened V by 2 bases and J by 0 bases, and 20 bases separated the two germline ends. This CDR3 is built from 20 residues. Germline V lookup: CDR1 SNHLY, CDR2 FYNNEI. Generated by immunoSEQ multiplex PCR, the TCRdb table keeps only in-frame clones and is missing some. The repertoire holds approximately 260,000 clones, with about 86% as singletons. This clonotype was obtained from a young woman in good health and CMV-seronegative. The chain uses TRBV2 and TRBJ2-6; no reliable D call. Sequenced material: PBMCs. The CDR3 loop is CASSEYFLETVSSGANVLTF. The CDR3 nucleotides are TGTGCCAGCAGTGAATATTTCCTAGAGACGGTTAGCTCTGGGGCCAACGTCCTGACTTTC.